The source of this TCR beta chain is a study of T cell repertoires in aging, cancer and after chemotherapy. TCR beta rearrangements were amplified from peripheral blood genomic DNA. TRB rearrangements spanning V, D and J were amplified using mixed TRB-A/B primers. TCRdb redid the calling of the multiplex PCR reads with MiXCR, one entry per CDR3 protein. The sample lists 4,500 to 5,500 distinct CDR3 sequences; 55% to 70% were seen once. Germline assignment: CDR1 SGHTA and CDR2 FQGNSA. There are 12 residues in the CDR3. The V end lost 6 bases, the J end lost 3 bases, and 8 bases lay between the germline ends.

Sequencing input: blood. The chain recombines TRBV7-2 with TRBJ1-2; D gene uncertain. The TCR was taken from a human donor with a solid tumor. CDR3 protein: CASSLLDYGYTF. Here the CDR3 DNA reads TGTGCCAGCAGTCTACTAGACTATGGCTACACCTTC.